This T cell receptor beta chain was recorded in a study of Graves' ophthalmopathy and Graves' hyperthyroidism. Study information: Hyperthyroidism counted as stable given no ophthalmopathy within 18 months of follow-up. Whole-study findings and limits: Most thyroid clonotypes with frequency above 0.001 were detected in blood too.

Amplified material comprised TCR beta CDR3 regions derived from RNA transcripts. A first-round RT-PCR used HTBI primers, followed by a second-round multiplex PCR. In TCRdb, the multiplex PCR reads were re-called with MiXCR into one record per CDR3 protein. The table has over a million distinct CDR3 sequences, 35% to 40% seen once. This clonotype was seen many times. What it binds is unknown. Other autoimmune diseases, uncontrolled infections, pregnancy or lactation led to the exclusion of patients. Patients were diagnosed from clinical symptoms, serum thyroxine, TRAb, thyroid ultrasound and orbital computed tomography. Sequenced material: peripheral blood or thyroid tissue (not recorded which). This receptor was taken from an adult man with Graves' hyperthyroidism.

CDR3 sequence reads: CASSDRTSGSFYEQYF. The DNA for the CDR3 is TGTGCCAGCAGCGATAGGACTAGCGGGAGTTTCTACGAGCAGTACTTC. The chain joins TRBV7-6 to TRBJ2-7; 13 bases agree with TRBD2. This CDR3 has 16 residues. V trimming: 5 bases; J trimming: 3 bases; junction bases outside the gene matches: 7. Germline assignment: CDR1 SGHVS and CDR2 FNYEAQ.